One TCR beta chain is described in this entry. As yet, its antigen is unknown. The method was immunoSEQ multiplex PCR; TCRdb's version includes in-frame clones alone and lacks a portion of them. The sample consists of approximately 58,000 clones, roughly nine tenths of them appearing once. This specimen belongs to a study of OX40 agonist ivuxolimab in advanced cancers. Looking at the study overall: Ivuxolimab is an agonistic anti-OX40 (CD134) antibody, and patients were treated with it. Regarding the study as a whole: CD4+ and CD8+ blood T cells expanded clonally by week 6 at 0.1 to 3.0 mg/kg. Antigen specificity was not determined for the expanded peripheral T cells.

Autoimmune disease history or systemic immunosuppression led to patient exclusion. Germline V gene data show CDR1 as LGHNA and CDR2 as YNFKEQ. Trimming took 0 bases from V and 8 from J; bases not matched to a gene: 3. The CDR3 covers 16 residues. This TCR was recovered from an adult with an advanced solid tumor such as melanoma, head and neck, liver or kidney cancer. The sample in question was CD4+ or CD8+ T cells sorted from blood, obtained in a trial of the OX40 agonist ivuxolimab. This rearrangement joins TRBV4-2 to TRBJ2-1; TRBD2 agrees at 14 bases. The CDR3 bases are TGTGCCAGCAGCCAAGATGGACTAGCGGGAGGCTATGAGCAGTTCTTC. Protein: CASSQDGLAGGYEQFF.